This passage covers 14 T cell receptor beta chains from one sample sequenced in a study of blood T cell repertoires in COVID-19. Some clones are missing from TCRdb's copy, which holds only in-frame ones; the method was immunoSEQ multiplex PCR. Of about 270,000 clones listed, 81% are singletons. Sequencing used peripheral blood. These receptor sequences come from a woman aged 60-75 years with active or convalescent COVID-19.

This clone was recorded a few times. The chain joins TRBV11-3 to TRBJ1-5; a weak D match, TRBD1 (5 bases). Germline V gives CDR1 SGHNT, CDR2 YENEEA. The CDR3 is 16 amino acids. Trimming shortened V by 1 base and J by 0 bases, and 10 bases separated the two germline ends. The CDR3, as DNA: TGTGCCAGCAGCTTAGTGGGCAGGGATAGCAATCAGCCCCAGCATTTT. Amino acid sequence: CASSLVGRDSNQPQHF.

The chain recombines TRBV15 with TRBJ1-1, with D possibly matching TRBD1 (5 bases). Trimming removed 0 bases at V and 2 bases at J, with 13 bases between. The germline V gene has CDR1 LNHNV and CDR2 YYDKDF (reference sequence). This CDR3 spans 16 amino acids. This CDR3 reads CATSRDGSRANTEAFF. The DNA of the CDR3 is TGTGCCACCAGCAGAGATGGGTCCAGGGCCAACACTGAAGCTTTCTTT. The full variable domain, completed using reference TRBV15 and TRBJ1-1, is DAMVIQNPRYQVTQFGKPVTLSCSQTLNHNVMYWYQQKSSQAPKLLFHYYDKDFNNEADTPDNFQSRRPNTSFCFLDIRSPGLGDTAMYLCATSRDGSRANTEAFFGQGTRLTVV.

DNA of the CDR3: TGTGCCAGCAGCTCACAGGGACGAGATACGGGGTACGAGCAGTACTTC. It yields the protein CASSSQGRDTGYEQYF. V is TRBV11-2 and J is TRBJ2-7; tentative D call: TRBD1 (6 bases). V lost 4 bases and J lost 4, with 20 bases in between. The CDR3 runs 16 residues. Germline CDR1 reads SGHAT; CDR2 reads FQNNGV.

The rearrangement uses TRBV10-3 and TRBJ2-1; 10 nucleotides line up with TRBD2. Germline V gene data show CDR1 as ENHRY and CDR2 as SYGVKD. The trim removed 6 bases at V and 4 bases at J, leaving 6 bases unmatched. This CDR3 is 15 amino acids long. CDR3 coding DNA: TGTGCCATCAGGTCCGGACTAGCGGAATACAATGAGCAGTTCTTC. As protein: CAIRSGLAEYNEQFF.

The chain carries TRBV29-1 and TRBJ2-5, with 10 bases matching TRBD2. V lost 2 bases to trimming and J lost 5 bases; unmatched junction nucleotides: 8. There are 15 residues in the CDR3. Germline V gene sequence: CDR1 SQVTM, CDR2 ANQGSEA. This chain's CDR3 is CSVEWSGGAAETQYF. The DNA of the CDR3 is TGCAGCGTTGAATGGAGCGGGGGGGCGGCGGAGACCCAGTACTTC.

This chain joins TRBV29-1 and TRBJ2-4; 11 bases are shared with TRBD2. Trimming cost V 7 bases and J 5 bases; bases outside gene matches: 4. This CDR3 region has 13 residues. Germline CDR1 reads SQVTM; CDR2 reads ANQGSEA. The CDR3 bases are TGCAGCGCCCTTAGCGGGGGGGAAAACATTCAGTACTTC. This encodes CSALSGGENIQYF.

The gene calls are TRBV19 and TRBJ1-1, with 9 bases lining up with TRBD1. After removal of 2 bases from V and 0 bases from J, the junction contained 1 base not matched to a gene. Germline assignment: CDR1 LNHDA and CDR2 SQIVND (reference sequence). The CDR3 covers 15 residues. The CDR3 region is CASSIRQGVNTEAFF. In nucleotides, the CDR3 is TGTGCCAGTAGTATAAGACAGGGGGTGAACACTGAAGCTTTCTTT.

The chain links TRBV19 to TRBJ1-5, with D possibly being TRBD1 (5 bases). V was trimmed by 6 bases and J by 5 bases, leaving 11 bases between them. CDR3 length equals 13 residues. Germline V gene sequence: CDR1 LNHDA, CDR2 SQIVND (reference sequence). DNA for the CDR3: TGTGCCAGTAGAGACGGGGGATATCAGCCCCAGCATTTT. Residues: CASRDGGYQPQHF.

The J gene is TRBJ2-5, the V gene TRBV19; the D gene is possibly TRBD1 (6 bases). Looked up from germline, CDR1 is LNHDA and CDR2 is SQIVND (reference sequence). CDR3 size: 14 residues. V lost 6 bases and J lost 4, with 15 bases in between. This CDR3 is CASSPRQARETQYF. Written as DNA, the CDR3 is TGTGCCAGTAGCCCTAGACAGGCAAGAGAGACCCAGTACTTC.

This chain joins TRBV5-4 and TRBJ2-5; TRBD1 is a possible D gene (5 bases). This CDR3 contains 15 residues. The V end was cut by 3 bases, the J end by 3 bases, with 15 bases between. Germline CDR1 reads SGHNT; CDR2 reads YYREEE (reference sequence). CDR3: CASSSVGAIKETQYF. The CDR3 nucleotides are TGTGCCAGCAGCTCCGTAGGGGCTATCAAAGAGACCCAGTACTTC. Full variable domain (rest looked up from reference TRBV5-4 and TRBJ2-5): ETGVTQSPTHLIKTRGQQVTLRCSSQSGHNTVSWYQQALGQGPQFIFQYYREEENGRGNFPPRFSGLQFPNYSSELNVNALELDDSALYLCASSSVGAIKETQYFGPGTRLLVL.

The chain is built from TRBV2 and TRBJ1-1, with D maybe TRBD1 (5 bases). The CDR3 loop spans 14 amino acids. Per the germline V gene, CDR1 is SNHLY and CDR2 is FYNNEI. The V end lost 4 bases, the J end lost 0 bases, and 9 bases lay between the germline ends. This CDR3 reads CASSVQGMNTEAFF. The CDR3 coding sequence is TGTGCCAGCAGTGTTCAGGGTATGAACACTGAAGCTTTCTTT.

The rearrangement links TRBV3-1 (or the pseudogene TRBV3-2) to TRBJ2-3; TRBD2 aligns across 14 bases. The germline CDR1 and CDR2 sequences are LGHDT and YNNKEL (reference sequence). Trimming took 3 bases from V and 2 from J; bases not matched to a gene: 7. CDR3 length: 18 amino acids. The CDR3 here is CASSQGTSGGKLTDTQYF. As DNA, the CDR3 is TGTGCCAGCAGCCAGGGGACTAGCGGGGGTAAACTCACAGATACGCAGTATTTT.

J is TRBJ1-2 and V is TRBV29-1; D not certain. From germline, CDR1 is SQVTM and CDR2 ANQGSEA. The CDR3 has 11 amino acids. The ends were cut back, 3 bases at V and 4 bases at J, with 6 bases in the middle. The CDR3 loop is CSVDSLYGYTF. CDR3 bases: TGCAGCGTTGATAGCCTCTATGGCTACACCTTC.

This clone was counted a few times. This rearrangement joins TRBV30 to TRBJ1-1; possible D gene TRBD1, 6 bases. This CDR3 contains 12 residues. CDR1 is GTSNPN, CDR2 SVGIG, per germline (reference sequence). V lost 5 bases and J lost 1, with 8 bases in between. The CDR3 sequence is CAWGTRNTEAFF. For the CDR3, the DNA is TGTGCCTGGGGGACACGGAACACTGAAGCTTTCTTT. The full variable domain, with the rest looked up from reference TRBV30 and TRBJ1-1, is SQTIHQWPATLVQPVGSPLSLECTVEGTSNPNLYWYRQAAGRGLQLLFYSVGIGQISSEVPQNLSASRPQDRQFILSSKKLLLSDSGFYLCAWGTRNTEAFFGQGTRLTVV.